A selection of T cell receptor beta chains follows, all from one sample in a study of sequential checkpoint blockade in melanoma. Profiled with immunoSEQ multiplex PCR; TCRdb holds only in-frame clones, not every one. The sample contains about 4,200 clones, around a quarter of which appear only once. The sequencing used tumor tissue (inferred from file names), collected from a patient given nivolumab and ipilimumab in sequence. These receptors all come from a human donor with melanoma. The CDR3 runs from the conserved cysteine through the conserved F or W. Each record gives: D gene, V gene, J gene, clone size, CDR3 DNA, CDR3 protein. The D gene is left open where the match is weak. The listing skips clone size in some rows; elsewhere it reads once, few, many or a size class.

.	TRBV12-2	TRBJ1-5	few	TGTGCAAGTCGCTTACAACCGCCACTCCAGCAGTATAGCAATCAGCCCCAGCATTTT	CASRLQPPLQQYSNQPQHF
TRBD1	TRBV6-8	TRBJ1-5	.	TGTGCCAGCAGTAGACAGGGGCCAAATAGCAATCAGCCCCAGCATTTT	CASSRQGPNSNQPQHF
.	TRBV19	TRBJ2-7	.	TGTGCCAGTAGTGACGCAAGCCGGACAGCAAGCCCCTACGAGCAGTACTTC	CASSDASRTASPYEQYF
TRBD2	TRBV19	TRBJ2-1	.	TGTGCCAGCAGAGCGGGAGGGCCCCTCAATGAGCAGTTCTTC	CASRAGGPLNEQFF
.	TRBV6-8	TRBJ1-1	medium-sized	TGTGCCAGCAGTTACTTTGGAAGACAGACAAACACTGAAGCTTTCTTT	CASSYFGRQTNTEAFF
TRBD1	TRBV5-1	TRBJ2-7	.	TGCGCCAGCTTCGACCGGGACAGGGGTACCTACGAGCAGTACTTC	CASFDRDRGTYEQYF
TRBD1	TRBV6-8	TRBJ2-5	.	TGTGCCATCAGCCGACAGGGGGCGATGGAGACCCAGTACTTC	CAISRQGAMETQYF
.	TRBV11-3	TRBJ1-1	many	TGTGCCAGCAGCTCGCACTCACAGGGTACTGAAGCTTTCTTT	CASSSHSQGTEAFF
.	TRBV6-8	TRBJ2-2	.	TGTGCCAGCAGTTACTCGATCCGGGGTGTGGGGGAGCTGTTTTTT	CASSYSIRGVGELFF
.	TRBV18	TRBJ2-7	.	TGTGCCAGCTCACCGACCCGGATGGGGTGGGACGAGCAGTACTTC	CASSPTRMGWDEQYF
TRBD1	TRBV6-8	TRBJ1-2	.	TGTGCCAGCAGTTCGCCGGGACAGGGTCGCTATGGCTACACCTTC	CASSSPGQGRYGYTF
.	TRBV6-8	TRBJ1-2	few	TGTGCCAGCAGTTACTCCGGGCTCACGAGCTACACCTTC	CASSYSGLTSYTF
TRBD1	TRBV6-8	TRBJ1-2	few	TGTGCCAGCAGTCGAGGGACAGGGGTTTATGGCTACACCTTC	CASSRGTGVYGYTF
.	TRBV11-3	TRBJ2-7	many	TGTGCCAGCAGCCCAACGCAGGGAGACTACGAGCAGTACTTC	CASSPTQGDYEQYF
.	TRBV10-3	TRBJ2-2	.	TGTGCCATCAGTGAGTCCCTAGGCGGGACCGGGGAGCTGTTTTTT	CAISESLGGTGELFF
.	TRBV23-1	TRBJ1-1	medium-sized	TGCGCCAGCAGCCAACATGGGAACACTGAAGCTTTCTTT	CASSQHGNTEAFF
TRBD1	TRBV30	TRBJ2-4	few	TGTGCCTGGAGAAGACAGGGGGCGGCCAAAAACATTCAGTACTTC	CAWRRQGAAKNIQYF
TRBD1	TRBV19	TRBJ1-5	.	TGTGCCAGTAGTGGAGGGACAGCCAGCAATCAGCCCCAGCATTTT	CASSGGTASNQPQHF
.	TRBV15	TRBJ1-4	few	TGTGCCACCAGCAGAGATGGGGGGGCTCGTAATGAAAAACTGTTTTTT	CATSRDGGARNEKLFF
TRBD1	TRBV11-3	TRBJ2-7	few	TGTGCCAGCAGCTGGGGGACAGGGGCCTACGAGCAGTACTTC	CASSWGTGAYEQYF
TRBD2	TRBV11-3	TRBJ2-3	medium-sized	TGTGCCAGCAGCTTAGGGAGACTAGCGGGAGGGAGTGATACGCAGTATTTT	CASSLGRLAGGSDTQYF
TRBD2	TRBV11-3	TRBJ2-1	medium-sized	TGTGCCAGCAGCCCTGATAGCGGGACTAGCGGGAGATCCAATGAGCAGTTCTTC	CASSPDSGTSGRSNEQFF
.	TRBV10-3	TRBJ1-3	medium-sized	TGTGCCATCAGTGAGTTGCGGAACAGCGCCAAGGACACCATATATTTT	CAISELRNSAKDTIYF
TRBD2	TRBV14	TRBJ2-1	.	TGTGCCAGCAGCCCGGGACTAGCGGTCTACAATGAGCAGTTCTTC	CASSPGLAVYNEQFF
.	TRBV10-2	TRBJ1-2	.	TGCGCCAGCACCTACAACAAGGGGGTTGATAACGGCTACACCTTC	CASTYNKGVDNGYTF